This is a list of T cell receptor beta chains from one sample in a study of CD8 T cells in ankylosing spondylitis. Each CDR3 protein gets one entry after TCRdb re-called the 5' RACE reads with MiXCR. The sample records fewer than 200,000 distinct CDR3 sequences, around a sixth being singletons. Sequences were obtained from blood, either unsorted or a sorted T cell fraction (not recorded which). These receptors came from a male donor under 30 with ankylosing spondylitis or in good health (not recorded which). Each CDR3 is given with its conserved first and last residue.

j_call v_call cdr3_aa
TRBJ2-6 TRBV12-3/TRBV12-4 CASSFGSGANVLTF
TRBJ2-1 TRBV19 CASSITGPLDRGKRNEQFF
TRBJ2-3 TRBV20-1 CSARGYADTQYF
TRBJ2-5 TRBV29-1 CSVRRDDQVGETQYF
TRBJ2-1 TRBV12-3/TRBV12-4 CASSPPAVLGNEQFF
TRBJ1-1 TRBV12-3/TRBV12-4 CASSFQQATEAFF
TRBJ1-1 TRBV29-1 CSEGQGNAEAFF
TRBJ1-2 TRBV10-3 CAISETGTDYGYTF
TRBJ1-1 TRBV7-2 CASSVGRGNTEAFF
TRBJ2-5 TRBV7-2 CASSLGKREGQETQYF
TRBJ1-5 TRBV5-5 CASSATDRTNQPQHF
TRBJ2-1 TRBV5-6 CASSLVTSGSNEQFF
TRBJ1-5 TRBV12-3/TRBV12-4 CASSTGGIQPQHF
TRBJ2-7 TRBV20-1 CSASGLAGGVAYEQYF
TRBJ1-5 TRBV7-2 CASSLVQGSNQPQHF
TRBJ1-5 TRBV6-2/TRBV6-3 CASSYPNRVNQPQHF
TRBJ2-1 TRBV6-1 CASSASGREWLVNEQFF
TRBJ1-2 TRBV29-1 CSVEERGASVYGYTF
TRBJ2-7 TRBV7-2 CASSSLSYEQYF
TRBJ1-2 TRBV7-9 CASSLATAIHYGYTF
TRBJ2-1 TRBV7-8 CASTADLLYNEQFF
TRBJ2-7 TRBV29-1 CSVAGTEGGTPYEQYF
TRBJ1-5 TRBV6-2/TRBV6-3 CASSFIRNQPQHF
TRBJ2-1 TRBV6-6 CASSWASGTNNEQFF
TRBJ2-7 TRBV7-6 CASSLAGSGEQYF
TRBJ1-4 TRBV4-1 CASSQQQRDEKLFF
TRBJ2-5 TRBV15 CATSRDLGMETQYF